The T cell receptor beta chain described here comes from a study of T-cell reconstitution after alpha-beta-depleted transplantation in children (dated by TCRdb to 2016 to 2017). At the level of the whole study: Using TCR repertoire profiling, the study followed T-cell immune reconstitution in a quantitative way in children after TCRalphabeta/CD19-depleted allogeneic hematopoietic cell transplantation.

Concerning this clonotype: No cognate antigen has been identified for it. Qualities for individual bases were not recorded, and no much larger clone is one base off.

CDR1 and CDR2, looked up from the germline V gene (reference sequence), are MNHEY and SMNVEV. Clipping removes 3 bases from V and 1 base from J, with 6 as the unmatched junction base count. The CDR3 holds 15 amino acids from the cysteine to the phenylalanine. Left in the record is the CDR3 DNA by itself, 45 bases read in frame from the first base. The protocol used for the library was PCR. TCRdb shows the sequencer as Illumina HiSeq 2500. To normalize quantification of the TCRbeta repertoire, the TCR libraries were built with molecular barcoding that relied on unique molecular identifiers. The raw public data were reprocessed by TCRdb itself: fastp quality trimming at Q25, MiXCR clonotype calling, in-frame beta chains only. One record per CDR3 amino acid sequence lists the most common genes and DNA. The sample includes hundreds of thousands of distinct CDR3 sequences, with about 11% observed a single time. The top ten hold around 4% of the sample.

The chain couples TRBV27 to TRBJ2-7; TRBD1 aligns with 7 central bases. The TCR was taken from a human donor who donated a stem cell graft to a child with acute myeloid leukemia. Source: PBMCs from the stem cell graft donor, taken from the stem cell graft. The CDR3 is CASSFAQGFSYEQYF. The DNA reads as follows: TGTGCCAGCAGTTTTGCACAGGGGTTTTCCTACGAGCAGTACTTC.